The present TCR beta chain was sequenced within a study of cytomegalovirus exposure and HLA in healthy donors. The CDR3 consists of 15 residues. The germline V gene has CDR1 KGHSH and CDR2 LQKENI. V lost 3 bases and J 5 bases, leaving 15 bases between the germline ends. Clones were sequenced by immunoSEQ multiplex PCR, and TCRdb holds only the in-frame ones, with some missing. The table has 100,000 to 150,000 clones, roughly nine tenths seen once. The clonotype originates from a woman aged 18-29 years in good health and CMV-seronegative. The J gene is TRBJ2-3, the V gene TRBV18; tentatively, D is TRBD1 (7 bases). Material: PBMCs. CDR3 DNA: TGTGCCAGCTCACCCAGGGGGGACAGAAGAGATACGCAGTATTTT. Translated, it gives CASSPRGDRRDTQYF.